A selection of T cell receptor beta chains follows, all from one sample in a study of graft-versus-host responses after intestinal transplantation. Assay: immunoSEQ multiplex PCR; the TCRdb copy retains only in-frame clones and omits some. The sample contains 130,000 or so clones, about 90% of which appear only once. Their antigens are not known. Sequencing used unstimulated CD4+ T cells sorted from spleen or lymph node cells, obtained before intestinal transplant. Every receptor here comes from a human donor who received an intestinal transplant. Each CDR3 is given with its conserved first and last residue. The D gene is left open where the match is weak.

TRBD2 | TRBJ2-5 | TRBV7-8 | CASSLDSLAGGETQYF | TGTGCCAGCAGCTTAGATAGCCTAGCGGGAGGAGAGACCCAGTACTTC
- | TRBJ2-3 | TRBV30 | CAWSNKADTQYF | TGTGCCTGGTCAAATAAGGCAGATACGCAGTATTTT
TRBD1 | TRBJ2-1 | TRBV18 | CASSPRDRGSYNEQFF | TGTGCCAGCTCTCCCAGGGACAGGGGTTCCTACAATGAGCAGTTCTTC
- | TRBJ1-1 | TRBV28 | CASSFPGNTEAFF | TGTGCCAGCAGTTTCCCAGGGAACACTGAAGCTTTCTTT
TRBD1 | TRBJ1-1 | TRBV11-2 | CASSLIQGVTLNTEAFF | TGTGCCAGCAGCTTAATCCAGGGGGTGACCCTGAACACTGAAGCTTTCTTT
TRBD2 | TRBJ2-4 | TRBV19 | CASSMAGGPKNIQYF | TGTGCCAGTAGTATGGCGGGAGGGCCCAAAAACATTCAGTACTTC
TRBD1 | TRBJ2-7 | TRBV19 | CASSMTGARNEQYF | TGTGCCAGTAGTATGACAGGGGCGAGAAACGAGCAGTACTTC
TRBD2 | TRBJ2-3 | TRBV10-3 | CAIRGGLGGDTQYF | TGTGCCATCAGGGGTGGACTAGGCGGAGATACGCAGTATTTT
- | TRBJ2-5 | TRBV19 | CASSFWTDKETQYF | TGTGCCAGTAGTTTTTGGACAGACAAAGAGACCCAGTACTTC
- | TRBJ2-3 | TRBV9 | CASSVGPGTDTQYF | TGTGCCAGCAGCGTAGGGCCCGGCACAGATACGCAGTATTTT
- | TRBJ1-4 | TRBV28 | CASSLGGSYEKLFF | TGTGCCAGCAGTTTAGGGGGCTCATATGAAAAACTGTTTTTT
TRBD2 | TRBJ2-1 | TRBV7-6 | CASSLTGGSGNNEQFF | TGTGCCAGCAGCTTAACGGGGGGTAGCGGAAACAATGAGCAGTTCTTC
- | TRBJ2-7 | TRBV7-9 | CASSLTEGRYEQYF | TGTGCCAGCAGCTTAACCGAGGGCCGCTACGAGCAGTACTTC
- | TRBJ2-1 | TRBV9 | CASSRDTSSYNEQFF | TGTGCCAGCAGCCGGGACACGAGCTCCTACAATGAGCAGTTCTTC
- | TRBJ2-7 | TRBV30 | CAWSVLGSRSTYEQYF | TGTGCCTGGAGTGTACTAGGGTCTCGCTCGACCTACGAGCAGTACTTC
- | TRBJ2-1 | TRBV5-1 | CASSEPRDIGNEQFF | TGCGCCAGTAGCGAGCCCCGGGACATAGGCAATGAGCAGTTCTTC
- | TRBJ1-1 | TRBV28 | CASSLIGHQTEAFF | TGTGCCAGCAGTTTAATCGGACATCAGACTGAAGCTTTCTTT
- | TRBJ2-5 | TRBV30 | CAWSLRRQETQYF | TGTGCCTGGAGTCTCCGCAGACAAGAGACCCAGTACTTC